This T cell receptor (beta chain) was obtained from a study of beta chain features in type 1 diabetes. Study-wide findings and caveats: Moderate but significant shortening of TCRB CDR3s was recorded in all four CD4+ subsets from Type 1 diabetes patients.

Comments on this clone: Antigen specificity is unknown.

The sequenced template was cDNA made from the entire isolated RNA. Method: immunoSEQ multiplex PCR; TCRdb's copy keeps in-frame clones and lacks some. This table holds about 160,000 clones, 9% to 10% found once. The germline V gene has CDR1 GTSNPN and CDR2 SVGIG (reference sequence). The V and J ends lost 3 bases and 7 bases, in that order; junction bases with no gene match: 13. The CDR3 contains 15 residues. This sequence joins TRBV30 and TRBJ2-7; TRBD1 agrees at 9 bases. The receptor's source is a woman aged 30 to 39 with type 1 diabetes. Sequencing used central memory CD4+ T cells from blood. The CDR3 nucleotides are TGTGCCTGGAGCCCCCCGGGACAGGGTGTATGGGAGCAGTACTTC. Protein: CAWSPPGQGVWEQYF.